This T cell receptor (beta chain) comes out of a study of cytomegalovirus exposure and HLA in healthy donors. Whole-study findings and limits: In a later analysis, TCR association rates varied by HLA locus: DRB1 most, HLA-C fewest.

This clone was seen only a few times. Its antigen remains unknown. Germline lookup yields CDR1 SEHNR and CDR2 FQNEAQ (reference sequence). This CDR3 region has 15 residues. V was pared by 2 bases and J by 3 bases, with 10 bases between. PCR was performed using 60 Vbeta and 13 Jbeta primers. Data came from immunoSEQ multiplex PCR; TCRdb stores just in-frame clones and leaves some out. The table records 100,000 or so clones, 84% of them present only once. This rearrangement joins TRBV7-9 to TRBJ1-4; D might be TRBD1 (5 bases). Sample: PBMCs. The receptor comes from a woman under 30 in good health and CMV-seronegative. CDR3 amino acids: CASSLTGRANEKLFF. The CDR3 region has the DNA TGTGCCAGCAGCTTAACGGGCAGGGCTAATGAAAAACTGTTTTTT.